The entry that follows covers one TCR beta chain sequence. Its target is unknown. The CDR3 length is 14 residues. Looked up from germline, CDR1 is MDHEN and CDR2 is SYDVKM. The V end was cut by 1 base, the J end by 7 bases, with 11 bases between. Per the original methods: Across clinicopathological groups, CDR3 differences served as the basis for building a distant-metastasis classifier for papillary thyroid cancer. TCRdb re-called the PCR reads through MiXCR. V and J calls and clone size were set by TCRdb, not the authors. Altogether several thousand clones are present, more than 15% being singletons, with the ten largest covering around 10%. No patient received treatment before thyroid surgery. This entry is derived from a study of metastatic and nonmetastatic thyroid tumors. Study details: Across blood and tumor or nodule tissue, repertoires from malignant and benign thyroid patients were compared with one another.

The study, taken as a whole, reports: As reported, TCR beta diversity in blood and tumor was significantly higher in malignant thyroid tumors than in benign nodules.

This TCR was sampled from a male donor with papillary thyroid cancer or a benign thyroid nodule (not recorded which). Some clones in this sample may be carry-over from other donors' samples. This chain links TRBV28 with TRBJ2-1; D remains ambiguous. Sequenced input: tumor tissue. In nucleotides, the CDR3 is TGTGCCAGCAGTTTATCTGGGCGTCGGAATGAGCAGTTCTTC. Residues: CASSLSGRRNEQFF.